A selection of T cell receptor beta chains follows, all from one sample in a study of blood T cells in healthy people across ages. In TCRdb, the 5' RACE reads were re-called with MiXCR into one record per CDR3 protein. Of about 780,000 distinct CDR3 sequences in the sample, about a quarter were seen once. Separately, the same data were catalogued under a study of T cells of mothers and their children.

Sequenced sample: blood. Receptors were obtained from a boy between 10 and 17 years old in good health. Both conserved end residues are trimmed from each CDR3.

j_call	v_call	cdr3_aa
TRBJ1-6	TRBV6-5	ASRGTAHNSPLH
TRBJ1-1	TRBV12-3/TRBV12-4	ASSPLGWNTEAS
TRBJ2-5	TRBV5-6	ASSTGTLGETQY
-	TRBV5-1	ASGVGGGPYNEQF
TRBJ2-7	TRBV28	ASNPQGLASKGY
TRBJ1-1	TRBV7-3	ASSLGLWGTEAF
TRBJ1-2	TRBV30	ARREAANYGYT
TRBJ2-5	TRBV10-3	AIRDGTSSETQY
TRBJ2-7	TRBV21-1	ASSIASWDRGSYEQY
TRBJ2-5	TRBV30	AWISHQETQY
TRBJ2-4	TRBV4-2	ASSQDKGGIAKNIQY
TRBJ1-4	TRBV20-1	SAEDGSNEKLF
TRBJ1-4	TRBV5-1	ASSPTTGGGYEKLF
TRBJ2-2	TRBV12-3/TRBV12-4	ASRVGPTGELF
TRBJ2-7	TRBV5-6	ASSLGLSYGEQY
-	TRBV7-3	ASSLMGEEQF
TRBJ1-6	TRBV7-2	ASSLRGRNSPLH
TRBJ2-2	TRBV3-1	ASSPYDTGELF
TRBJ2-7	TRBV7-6	ASSLGRGQSYEQY
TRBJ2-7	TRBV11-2	ASSFQLPYEQY
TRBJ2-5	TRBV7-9	ASSFRDIETQY
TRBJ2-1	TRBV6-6	ASSYLGGGANEQF
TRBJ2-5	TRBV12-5	ASGWGGRETQY
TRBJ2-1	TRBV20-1	SARSPLGEQF
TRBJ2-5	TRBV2	ASSTSGGRQETQY
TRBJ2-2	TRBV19	ASSKQGAPTGELF
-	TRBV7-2	ASSSGNLYEQY
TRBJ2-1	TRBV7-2	ASSPALGSYNEQF